The next 18 T cell receptor beta chains were all read from a single sample in a study of Graves' ophthalmopathy and Graves' hyperthyroidism. CDR3 regions of TCR beta were amplified from RNA transcripts. HTBI-primed RT-PCR formed the first round, and a multiplex PCR formed the second. TCRdb passed the multiplex PCR reads through MiXCR, listing each CDR3 protein once. Among about 700,000 distinct CDR3 sequences, under 50% were seen once, and the ten largest hold more than 2.5%. The specimen was peripheral blood. The receptors were sampled from an adult man with Graves' ophthalmopathy.

This clonotype came up many times. The rearrangement joins TRBV5-1 to TRBJ1-2; D is ambiguous. V lost 4 bases to trimming and J lost 2 bases, with 12 bases between them. The CDR3 sequence is 14 residues long. CDR1 is SGHRS, CDR2 YFSETQ, per germline. The CDR3 here is CASSDQDANYGYTF. CDR3 coding DNA: TGCGCCAGCAGCGACCAGGACGCCAACTATGGCTACACCTTC.

A word on this clonotype: Without the conserved terminal phenylalanine or tryptophan, this CDR3 likely stems from a read error. No DNA is shown, since the ends of the CDR3 on it are uncertain; the CDR3 is the one TCRdb lists. The chain carries TRBV24-1 and TRBJ2-5; the table's D call TRBD2 went unverified against the DNA. Per the germline V gene, CDR1 is KGHDR and CDR2 is SFDVKD. The CDR3 has 10 amino acids, counting both end residues. CDR3 amino acids: CATSWRQAGT.

The chain recombines TRBV7-2 with TRBJ2-7; D unresolved. The CDR3 consists of 12 residues. Germline V gene lookup returns CDR1 SGHTA and CDR2 FQGNSA. Trimming shortened V by 6 bases and J by 7 bases, and 13 bases separated the two germline ends. In DNA form, the CDR3 reads TGTGCCAGCAGTTTATGGCTGGGGGAGCAGTACTTC. It is translated as CASSLWLGEQYF. Supplemented by reference TRBV7-2 and TRBJ2-7, the full variable domain reads GAGVSQSPSNKVTEKGKDVELRCDPISGHTALYWYRQSLGQGLEFLIYFQGNSAPDKSGLPSDRFSAERTGGSVSTLTIQRTQQEDSAVYLCASSLWLGEQYFGPGTRLTVT.

This chain joins TRBV30 and TRBJ2-7; D remains unclear. The germline V and J ends were trimmed by 0 bases and 0 bases, with 6 bases remaining between them. Germline assignment: CDR1 GTSNPN and CDR2 SVGIG (reference sequence). CDR3 length equals 13 residues. CDR3 amino acids: CAWSVLISYEQYF. The CDR3 bases are TGTGCCTGGAGTGTACTGATCTCCTACGAGCAGTACTTC. The full variable domain, in which reference TRBV30 and TRBJ2-7 provide the parts outside the CDR3, is SQTIHQWPATLVQPVGSPLSLECTVEGTSNPNLYWYRQAAGRGLQLLFYSVGIGQISSEVPQNLSASRPQDRQFILSSKKLLLSDSGFYLCAWSVLISYEQYFGPGTRLTVT.

This clonotype was seen just once. The rearrangement links TRBV12-3 or TRBV12-4 to TRBJ2-7, with D perhaps TRBD2 (6 bases). Trimming removed 3 bases from V and 6 bases from J, with 27 bases in between. The CDR3 totals 18 residues. CDR3 bases: TGTGCCAGCAGTTTTTTGGTGCGCTCCAAGACTGGGGGAGGCGAGCAGTACTTC. Its protein product is CASSFLVRSKTGGGEQYF.

This sequence joins TRBV15 and TRBJ2-7, with TRBD1 as a possible D gene (6 bases). Germline-derived CDR1 and CDR2 are LNHNV and YYDKDF (reference sequence). Trimming removed 4 bases at V and 3 bases at J, with 10 bases between. This CDR3 comprises 13 residues. The CDR3, as DNA: TGTGCCACCAGCAAGGACAGTCTCTACGAGCAGTACTTC. Amino acids: CATSKDSLYEQYF.

This clonotype appeared a few times. This chain connects TRBV27 to TRBJ1-1; TRBD1 might be the D (5 bases). The V end was cut by 4 bases, the J end by 3 bases, with 9 bases between. The CDR3 runs 13 residues. Per germline, CDR1 MNHEY and CDR2 SMNVEV (reference sequence). CDR3 bases: TGTGCCAGCAGTTCAGGGATCGACACTGAAGCTTTCTTT. Amino acids: CASSSGIDTEAFF.

The chain uses TRBV12-3 or TRBV12-4 and TRBJ1-5; no firm D call. The CDR3 loop spans 14 amino acids. Trimming cost V 5 bases and J 3 bases, with 11 bases left between them. CDR3 residues: CASSGSRPNQPQHF. The CDR3 DNA reads as TGTGCCAGCAGTGGGAGTAGGCCCAATCAGCCCCAGCATTTT.

This clonotype occurred many times. The rearrangement uses TRBV6-1 and TRBJ1-2, with D perhaps matching TRBD1 (5 bases). There are 12 residues in the CDR3. Per the germline V gene, CDR1 is MNHNS and CDR2 is SASEGT. V was pared by 8 bases and J by 2 bases, with 9 bases between. The CDR3 DNA sequence: TGTGCCAGCTGGGGACGCAACTATGGCTACACCTTC. This encodes CASWGRNYGYTF.

This clonotype showed up many times. This rearrangement joins TRBV7-8 to TRBJ1-2; D is unresolved. This CDR3 region has 14 residues. Germline V gene data show CDR1 as SGHVS and CDR2 as FQNEAQ. Trimming stripped 4 bases from V and 5 bases from J, with 14 bases between. The CDR3: CASSSNLDGYGYTF. In nucleotides, the CDR3 is TGTGCCAGCAGCTCGAACCTGGACGGGTATGGCTACACCTTC. The full variable domain, rest sourced from reference TRBV7-8 and TRBJ1-2, is GAGVSQSPRYKVAKRGQDVALRCDPISGHVSLFWYQQALGQGPEFLTYFQNEAQLDKSGLPSDRFFAERPEGSVSTLKIQRTQQEDSAVYLCASSSNLDGYGYTFGSGTRLTVV.

The chain combines TRBV12-3 or TRBV12-4 with TRBJ2-7, with 9 bases that match TRBD1. Trimming took 3 bases from V and 13 from J; bases not matched to a gene: 10. The CDR3 is 13 residues long. CDR3 region: CASSLGQGSRVYF. CDR3 coding DNA: TGTGCCAGCAGTTTGGGACAGGGAAGTCGAGTCTACTTC.

This clonotype was seen only once. The CDR3 sequence: CASSDLAAYNEQFF. The CDR3 region has the DNA TGTGCCAGTAGTGATTTAGCGGCCTACAATGAGCAGTTCTTC. The genes are TRBV19 and TRBJ2-7, with a possible D match to TRBD2 (6 bases). The tail of the sequence fits TRBJ2-1 better, so the J call may be wrong. Germline V CDR1 and CDR2: LNHDA, SQIVND (reference sequence). The CDR3 is 14 amino acids.

The V call is TRBV10-3, the J call TRBJ1-1; the D is unclear. The CDR3 consists of 15 residues. CDR1 and CDR2 (germline): ENHRY, SYGVKD. The germline V and J ends were trimmed by 10 bases and 1 base, with 19 bases remaining between them. The DNA of the CDR3 is TGTGCCAGCACCTCCCCCGCCGGAGGGAACACTGAAGCTTTCTTT. This sequence encodes CASTSPAGGNTEAFF.

A remark on this clonotype: This may arise from a read error, as a much more abundant clone is one base away. This sequence joins TRBV29-1 and TRBJ1-2, with a weak D call TRBD1 (6 bases). The germline V gene encodes CDR1 SQVTM and CDR2 ANQGSEA. This CDR3 comprises 13 residues. CDR3 protein: CSVEMGGFYGHTF. The CDR3, as DNA: TGCAGCGTTGAAATGGGGGGCTTCTATGGCCACACCTTC.

V gene TRBV20-1 combines with J gene TRBJ2-7, with D possibly TRBD2 on 6 matching bases. Germline values: CDR1 DFQATT, CDR2 SNEGSKA (reference sequence). The CDR3 loop spans 15 amino acids. V gave up 0 bases and J gave up 7 bases, with 19 bases separating them. DNA of the CDR3: TGCAGTGCTAGAGAAGGAGCAGGAGGGGCCGTAGAGCAGTACTTC. Translating it yields CSAREGAGGAVEQYF.

This clonotype turned up a few times. The rearrangement joins TRBV19 to TRBJ2-2, with 7 bases that match TRBD2. The CDR3 extends over 14 amino acids. V lost 9 bases and J lost 4; bases outside the gene matches: 8. CDR1 is LNHDA and CDR2 is SQIVND in the germline V gene (reference sequence). CDR3 coding DNA: TGTGCCAGCATGGGGGGGTATGGCACCGGGGAGCTGTTTTTT. Residues: CASMGGYGTGELFF.

The V gene is TRBV19, the J gene TRBJ1-6, with D possibly TRBD1 on 5 matching bases. CDR3 size: 15 residues. Germline V CDR1 and CDR2: LNHDA, SQIVND (reference sequence). The V and J ends lost 4 bases and 8 bases respectively, with 15 bases between them. The CDR3 here is CASSTPRDVDSPLHF. CDR3 bases: TGTGCCAGTAGTACGCCTCGGGACGTAGATTCACCCCTCCACTTT.

There are a few counts of this clonotype. V is TRBV24-1 and J is TRBJ2-1; perhaps TRBD2 as D (5 bases). This CDR3 spans 13 amino acids. Looked up from germline, CDR1 is KGHDR and CDR2 is SFDVKD. Trimming took off 9 bases at V and 0 bases at J, with 8 bases between the two ends. The CDR3 DNA sequence: TGTGCCACCCGTGGGAGCTCCTACAATGAGCAGTTCTTC. Its translation is CATRGSSYNEQFF.